This T cell receptor (beta chain) is from a study of regulatory T cells in long-lasting Graves disease. This clonotype has ten or more counts. Time point reported: newly diagnosed GD, antithyroid drugs for less than 3 months. The TCR library was prepared using RNA isolated from PBMCs. CDR3-region Arm-PCR and iRepertoire HTBI primers produced the TCR beta libraries. Original processing notes: Across all samples, roughly 62 TRBV segments and about 13 TRBJ segments were identified. A single record per CDR3 protein comes from TCRdb applying MiXCR to the multiplex PCR reads. These V and J calls originate from TCRdb's pipeline instead of the authors' own analysis. The data show about 320,000 distinct CDR3 sequences, about 18% seen once. Germline CDR1 is MNHEY and CDR2 is SVGAGI. The CDR3 length is 15 residues. Trimming shortened V by 2 bases and J by 7 bases, and 15 bases separated the two germline ends.

This clonotype was sampled from a female donor with Graves disease. V is TRBV6-5 and J is TRBJ2-1; the D is unclear. Here the sequenced sample was peripheral blood mononuclear cells (PBMCs), taken at new diagnosis, from a patient treated with antithyroid drugs. Written as DNA, the CDR3 is TGTGCCAGCAGTTACGTCGGTTACTCCAAAAATGAGCAGTTCTTC. It codes for CASSYVGYSKNEQFF.